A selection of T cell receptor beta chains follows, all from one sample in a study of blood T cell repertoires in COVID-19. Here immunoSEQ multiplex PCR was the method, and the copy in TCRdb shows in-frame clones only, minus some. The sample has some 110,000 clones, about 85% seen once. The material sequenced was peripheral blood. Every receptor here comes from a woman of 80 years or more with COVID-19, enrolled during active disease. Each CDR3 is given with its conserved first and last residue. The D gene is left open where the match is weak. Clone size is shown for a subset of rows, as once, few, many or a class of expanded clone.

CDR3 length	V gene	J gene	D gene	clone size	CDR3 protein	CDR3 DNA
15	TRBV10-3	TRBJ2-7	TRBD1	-	CASSGQGVSGHEQYF	TGTGCCTCCTCGGGACAGGGGGTTAGCGGCCACGAGCAGTACTTC
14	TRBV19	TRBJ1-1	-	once	CASSDPGRGTEAFF	TGTGCCAGTAGTGATCCGGGTAGGGGCACTGAAGCTTTCTTT
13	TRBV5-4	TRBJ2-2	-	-	CASSPWEYGELFF	TGTGCCAGCAGCCCTTGGGAGTACGGGGAGCTGTTTTTT
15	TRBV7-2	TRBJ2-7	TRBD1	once	CASSLRQGALYEQYF	TGTGCCAGCAGCTTACGACAGGGGGCCCTCTACGAGCAGTACTTC
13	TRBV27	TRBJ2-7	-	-	CASSTSAAHEQYF	TGTGCCAGCAGTACCTCTGCGGCCCACGAGCAGTACTTC
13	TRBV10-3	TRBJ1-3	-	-	CAISDSSGNTIYF	TGTGCCATCAGTGACAGTTCGGGAAACACCATATATTTT
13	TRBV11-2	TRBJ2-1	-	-	CASSLFVDNEQFF	TGTGCCAGCAGCTTATTCGTCGACAATGAGCAGTTCTTC
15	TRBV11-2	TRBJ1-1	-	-	CASSLTRGMNTEAFF	TGTGCCAGCAGCCTCACAAGGGGCATGAACACTGAAGCTTTCTTT
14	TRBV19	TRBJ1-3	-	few	CASSDNISGNTIYF	TGTGCCAGTAGTGACAATATCTCTGGAAACACCATATATTTT
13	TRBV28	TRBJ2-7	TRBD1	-	CASRQSNRGEQYF	TGTGCCAGCCGCCAGTCAAACAGGGGCGAGCAGTACTTC
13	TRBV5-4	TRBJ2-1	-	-	CASSLDLAREQFF	TGTGCCAGCAGCTTGGACCTAGCTAGGGAGCAGTTCTTC
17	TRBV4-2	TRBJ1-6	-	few	CASSRVDGAQRGSPLHF	TGTGCCAGCAGCCGAGTAGACGGCGCTCAAAGGGGATCACCCCTCCACTTT
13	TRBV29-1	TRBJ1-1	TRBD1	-	CSVGGTENTEAFF	TGCAGCGTTGGGGGGACAGAGAACACTGAAGCTTTCTTT
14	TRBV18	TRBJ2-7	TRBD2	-	CASSPGTSSYEQYF	TGTGCCAGCTCACCGGGGACTAGCAGCTACGAGCAGTACTTC
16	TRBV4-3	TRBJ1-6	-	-	CASSLNRDTPFEALHF	TGCGCCAGCAGCCTTAACCGGGACACTCCCTTCGAAGCCCTCCACTTT
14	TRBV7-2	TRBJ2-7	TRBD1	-	CASSPRDRDHEQYF	TGTGCCAGCAGCCCCCGGGACAGGGACCACGAGCAGTACTTC
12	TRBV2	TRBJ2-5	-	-	CASSETEETQYF	TGTGCCAGCAGTGAGACAGAAGAGACCCAGTACTTC
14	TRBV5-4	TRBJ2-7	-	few	CASSFGQTLSEQYF	TGTGCCAGCAGCTTCGGACAGACCCTAAGCGAGCAGTACTTC
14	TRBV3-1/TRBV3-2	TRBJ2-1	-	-	CASSQGLVGNEQFF	TGTGCCAGCAGCCAAGGGCTAGTTGGCAATGAGCAGTTCTTC
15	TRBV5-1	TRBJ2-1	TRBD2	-	CASSPQTGGYNEQFF	TGCGCCAGCAGCCCTCAAACGGGAGGCTACAATGAGCAGTTCTTC
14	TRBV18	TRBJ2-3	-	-	CASSPPTLTDTQYF	TGTGCCAGCTCACCACCTACTCTAACAGATACGCAGTATTTT
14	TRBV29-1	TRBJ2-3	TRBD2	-	CSVVASGRGDTQYF	TGCAGCGTTGTGGCTAGCGGGAGAGGCGATACGCAGTATTTT
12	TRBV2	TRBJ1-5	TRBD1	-	CASSSGGQPQHF	TGTGCCAGCAGTTCAGGGGGCCAGCCCCAGCATTTT
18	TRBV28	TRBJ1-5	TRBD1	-	CASSPVSIPGQSNQPQHF	TGTGCCAGCAGCCCGGTCAGTATTCCGGGACAGAGCAATCAGCCCCAGCATTTT
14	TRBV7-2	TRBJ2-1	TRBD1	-	CASSPGQGWNEQFF	TGTGCCAGCAGCCCAGGACAGGGTTGGAATGAGCAGTTCTTC
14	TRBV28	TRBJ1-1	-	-	CASSFVAGHAEAFF	TGTGCCAGCAGTTTTGTGGCAGGGCACGCTGAAGCTTTCTTT
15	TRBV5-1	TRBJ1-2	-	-	CASSPGGTGDYGYTF	TGCGCCAGCAGCCCCGGTGGAACAGGAGACTATGGCTACACCTTC
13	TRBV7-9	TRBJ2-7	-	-	CASSFELTDEQYF	TGTGCCAGCAGCTTCGAGTTAACGGACGAGCAGTACTTC
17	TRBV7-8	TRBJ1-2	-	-	CASSLGVGGGVNYGYTF	TGTGCCAGCAGCTTAGGGGTGGGAGGGGGAGTCAACTATGGCTACACCTTC
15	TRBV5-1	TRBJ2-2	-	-	CASSLGGENTGELFF	TGCGCCAGCAGCTTGGGCGGGGAGAACACCGGGGAGCTGTTTTTT
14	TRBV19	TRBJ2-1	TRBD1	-	CASSTRTGGNEQFF	TGTGCCAGTAGTACAAGGACAGGAGGCAATGAGCAGTTCTTC